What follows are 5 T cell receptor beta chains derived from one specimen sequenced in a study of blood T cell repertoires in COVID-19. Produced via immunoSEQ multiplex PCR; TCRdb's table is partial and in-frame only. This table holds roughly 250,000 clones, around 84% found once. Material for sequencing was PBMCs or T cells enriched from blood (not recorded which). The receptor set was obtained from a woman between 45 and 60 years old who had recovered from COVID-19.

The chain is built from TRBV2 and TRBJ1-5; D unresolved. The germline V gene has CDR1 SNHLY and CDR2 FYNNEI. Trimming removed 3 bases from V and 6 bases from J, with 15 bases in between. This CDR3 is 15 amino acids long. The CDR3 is CASSEWQVDSQPQHF. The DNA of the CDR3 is TGTGCCAGCAGTGAGTGGCAGGTGGATAGTCAGCCCCAGCATTTT. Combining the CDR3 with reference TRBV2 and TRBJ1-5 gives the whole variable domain EPEVTQTPSHQVTQMGQEVILRCVPISNHLYFYWYRQILGQKVEFLVSFYNNEISEKSEIFDDQFSVERPDGSNFTLKIRSTKLEDSAMYFCASSEWQVDSQPQHFGDGTRLSIL.

The CDR3 DNA is TGCGCCAGCAGCTTGGAAGGGACTAGCGTGGGCGGGGAGCTGTTTTTT. Translating gives CASSLEGTSVGGELFF. The chain combines TRBV5-1 with TRBJ2-2; 10 bases align to TRBD2. V lost 0 bases, J lost 7 bases, and 6 bases stayed unmatched. From germline, CDR1 is SGHRS and CDR2 YFSETQ. The CDR3 contains 16 residues.

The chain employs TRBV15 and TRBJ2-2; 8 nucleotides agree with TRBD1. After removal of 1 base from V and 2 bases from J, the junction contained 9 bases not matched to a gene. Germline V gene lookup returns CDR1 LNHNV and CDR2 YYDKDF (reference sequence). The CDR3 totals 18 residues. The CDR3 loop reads CATSRGLFGTGNTGELFF. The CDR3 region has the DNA TGTGCCACCAGCAGAGGGTTGTTTGGGACAGGAAACACCGGGGAGCTGTTTTTT.

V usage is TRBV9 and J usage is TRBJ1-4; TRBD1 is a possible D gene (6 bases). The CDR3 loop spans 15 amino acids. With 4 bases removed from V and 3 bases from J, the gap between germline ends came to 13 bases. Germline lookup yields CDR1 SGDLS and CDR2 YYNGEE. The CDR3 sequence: CASSFTGTSNEKLFF. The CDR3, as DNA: TGTGCCAGCAGCTTTACCGGGACATCTAATGAAAAACTGTTTTTT.

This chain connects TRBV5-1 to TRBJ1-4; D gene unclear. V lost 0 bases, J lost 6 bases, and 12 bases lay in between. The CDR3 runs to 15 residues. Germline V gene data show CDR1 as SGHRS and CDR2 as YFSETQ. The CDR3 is CASSLESGIYEKLFF. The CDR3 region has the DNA TGCGCCAGCAGCTTGGAATCGGGGATTTATGAAAAACTGTTTTTT.